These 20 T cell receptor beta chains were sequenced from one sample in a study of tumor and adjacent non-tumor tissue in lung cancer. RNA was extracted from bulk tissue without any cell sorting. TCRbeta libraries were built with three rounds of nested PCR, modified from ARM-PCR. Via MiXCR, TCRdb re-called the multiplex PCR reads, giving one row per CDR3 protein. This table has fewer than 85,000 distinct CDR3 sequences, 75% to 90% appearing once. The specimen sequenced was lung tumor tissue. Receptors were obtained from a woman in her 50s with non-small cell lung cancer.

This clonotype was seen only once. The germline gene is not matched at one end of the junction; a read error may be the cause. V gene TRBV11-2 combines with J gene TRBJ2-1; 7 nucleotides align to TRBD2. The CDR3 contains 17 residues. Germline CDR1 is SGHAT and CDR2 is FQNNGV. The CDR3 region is CTSAPEGGGSSYTEQFF. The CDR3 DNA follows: TGTACCAGCGCCCCAGAGGGCGGGGGAAGCTCCTACACTGAGCAGTTCTTC.

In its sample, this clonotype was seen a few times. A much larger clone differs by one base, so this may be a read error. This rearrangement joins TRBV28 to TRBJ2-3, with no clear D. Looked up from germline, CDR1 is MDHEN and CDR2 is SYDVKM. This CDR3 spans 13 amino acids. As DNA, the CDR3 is TGTGCCAGCAGTCCACCCAGCATAGATACGCAGTATTTT. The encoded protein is CASSPPSIDTQYF.

CDR3 residues: CASTSGSYAYEQYF. CDR3 in DNA: TGTGCCAGCACTTCGGGTAGTTATGCCTACGAGCAGTACTTC. This chain connects TRBV12-3 or TRBV12-4 to TRBJ2-7; no reliable D call. Trimming removed 7 bases at V and 2 bases at J, with 15 bases between. The CDR3 sequence is 14 residues long.

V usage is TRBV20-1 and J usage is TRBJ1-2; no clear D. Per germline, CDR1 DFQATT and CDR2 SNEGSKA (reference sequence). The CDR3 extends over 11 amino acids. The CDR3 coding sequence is TGCTGCGCTAAGCCGAAGGGTGGCTACACCTTC. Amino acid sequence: CCAKPKGGYTF.

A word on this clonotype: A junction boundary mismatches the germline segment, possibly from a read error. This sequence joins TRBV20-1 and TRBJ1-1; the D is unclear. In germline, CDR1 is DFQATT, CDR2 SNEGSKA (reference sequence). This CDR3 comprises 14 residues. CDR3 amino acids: CNATYHKTNAEAFF. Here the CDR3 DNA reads TGCAATGCTACCTATCATAAGACAAACGCTGAAGCTTTCTTT.

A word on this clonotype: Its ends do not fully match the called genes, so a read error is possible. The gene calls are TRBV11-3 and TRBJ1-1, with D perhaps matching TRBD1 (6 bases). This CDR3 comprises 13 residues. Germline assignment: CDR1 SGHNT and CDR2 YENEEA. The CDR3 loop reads CARSLEGGTEAFF. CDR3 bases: TGTGCCAGGAGCTTAGAAGGGGGCACTGAAGCTTTCTTT.

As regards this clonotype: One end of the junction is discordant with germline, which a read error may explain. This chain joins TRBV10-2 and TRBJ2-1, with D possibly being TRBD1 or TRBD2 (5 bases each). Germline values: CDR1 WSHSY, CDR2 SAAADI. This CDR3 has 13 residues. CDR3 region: CTSSRAEEGEQFF. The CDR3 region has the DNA TGCACCAGCAGCAGAGCGGAAGAGGGGGAGCAGTTCTTC.

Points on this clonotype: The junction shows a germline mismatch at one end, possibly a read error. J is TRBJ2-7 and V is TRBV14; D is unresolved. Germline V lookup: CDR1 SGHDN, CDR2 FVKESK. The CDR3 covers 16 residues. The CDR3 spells CANSQGLWAGSYEQYF. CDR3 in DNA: TGTGCCAACAGCCAAGGTTTATGGGCAGGCTCCTACGAGCAGTACTTC.

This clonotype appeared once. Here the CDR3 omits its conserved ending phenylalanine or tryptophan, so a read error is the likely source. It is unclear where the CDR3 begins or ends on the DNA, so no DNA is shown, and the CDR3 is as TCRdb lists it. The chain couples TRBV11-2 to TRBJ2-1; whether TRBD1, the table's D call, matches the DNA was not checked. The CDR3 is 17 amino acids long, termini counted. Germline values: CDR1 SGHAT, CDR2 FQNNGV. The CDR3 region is CASTPEGGRSSYNEHFS.

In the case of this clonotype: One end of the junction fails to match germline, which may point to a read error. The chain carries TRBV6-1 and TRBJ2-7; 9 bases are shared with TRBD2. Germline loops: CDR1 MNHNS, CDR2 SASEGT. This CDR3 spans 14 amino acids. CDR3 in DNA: TGTACCAGCAATGGACTAGCGACCCCCTACGAGCAGTACTTC. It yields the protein CTSNGLATPYEQYF.

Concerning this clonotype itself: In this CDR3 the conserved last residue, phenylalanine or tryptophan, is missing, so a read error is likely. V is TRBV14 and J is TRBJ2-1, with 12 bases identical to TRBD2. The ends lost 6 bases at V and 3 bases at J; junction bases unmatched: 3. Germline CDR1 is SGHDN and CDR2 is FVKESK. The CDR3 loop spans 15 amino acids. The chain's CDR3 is CASRQTSGSYNEQFL. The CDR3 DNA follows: TGTGCCAGCAGGCAGACTAGCGGGAGCTACAATGAGCAGTTCTTG.

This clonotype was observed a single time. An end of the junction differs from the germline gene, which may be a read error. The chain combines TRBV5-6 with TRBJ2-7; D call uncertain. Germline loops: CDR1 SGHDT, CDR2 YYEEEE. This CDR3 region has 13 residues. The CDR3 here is CASNLGFTYKQYF. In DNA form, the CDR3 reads TGTGCCAGCAACTTGGGGTTTACCTACAAACAGTACTTC.

CDR3 DNA sequence: TGCAGCGTTGGTTCAAGGACGGAGACCCAGTACTTC. Its protein is CSVGSRTETQYF. The chain recombines TRBV29-1 with TRBJ2-5; D ambiguous. The CDR3 is made up of 12 amino acids. Germline CDR1 and CDR2: SQVTM and ANQGSEA. V was pared by 4 bases and J by 5 bases, with 11 bases between.

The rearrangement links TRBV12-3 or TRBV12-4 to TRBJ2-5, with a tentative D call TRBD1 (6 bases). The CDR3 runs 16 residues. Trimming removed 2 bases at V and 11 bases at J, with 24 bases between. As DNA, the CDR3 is TGTGCCAGCAGTTTAATGTCAGGGGCCGCGCAAGGGACACAGTACTTC. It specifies CASSLMSGAAQGTQYF.

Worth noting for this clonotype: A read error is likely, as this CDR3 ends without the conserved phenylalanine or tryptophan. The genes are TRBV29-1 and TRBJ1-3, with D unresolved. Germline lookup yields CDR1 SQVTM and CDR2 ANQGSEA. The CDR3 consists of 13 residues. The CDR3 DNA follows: TGCAGCGTCTGGGCTGACTCTAGAAACTCCATATATATT. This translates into CSVWADSRNSIYI.

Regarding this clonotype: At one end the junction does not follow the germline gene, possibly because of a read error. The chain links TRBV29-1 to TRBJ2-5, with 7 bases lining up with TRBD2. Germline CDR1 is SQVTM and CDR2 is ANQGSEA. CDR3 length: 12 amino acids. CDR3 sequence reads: CSVEGGSMTQYF. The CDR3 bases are TGCAGCGTTGAAGGCGGGAGCATGACCCAGTATTTC.

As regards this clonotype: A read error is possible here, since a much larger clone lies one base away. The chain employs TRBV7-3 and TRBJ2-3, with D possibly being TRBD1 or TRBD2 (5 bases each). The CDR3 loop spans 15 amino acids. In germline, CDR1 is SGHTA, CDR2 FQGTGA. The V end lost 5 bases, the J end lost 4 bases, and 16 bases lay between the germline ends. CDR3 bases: TGTGCCAGCAGCCCAACAGGTCAGGAGGCAGATACGCAGTATTTT. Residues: CASSPTGQEADTQYF.

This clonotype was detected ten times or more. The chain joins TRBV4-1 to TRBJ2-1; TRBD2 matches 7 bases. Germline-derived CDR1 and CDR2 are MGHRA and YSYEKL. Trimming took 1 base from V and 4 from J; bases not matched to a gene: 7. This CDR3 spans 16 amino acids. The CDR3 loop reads CASSQGNSGPYNEQFF. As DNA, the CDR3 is TGCGCCAGCAGCCAAGGGAATAGCGGGCCTTACAATGAGCAGTTCTTC.

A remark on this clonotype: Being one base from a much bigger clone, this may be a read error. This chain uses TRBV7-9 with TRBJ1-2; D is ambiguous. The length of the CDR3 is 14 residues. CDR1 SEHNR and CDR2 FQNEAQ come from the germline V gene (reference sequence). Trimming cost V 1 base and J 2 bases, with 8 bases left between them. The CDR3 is CASSLGRGNYGYTF. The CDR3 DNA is TGTGCCAGCAGCTTAGGACGGGGAAACTATGGCTACACCTTC.

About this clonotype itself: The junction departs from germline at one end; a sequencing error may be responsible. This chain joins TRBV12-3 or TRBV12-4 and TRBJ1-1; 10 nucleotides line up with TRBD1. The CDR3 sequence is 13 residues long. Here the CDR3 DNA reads TGTGCCAGCAGTTATGGGCGGGACAGGGGCGCTTCCTTT. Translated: CASSYGRDRGASF.